These 14 T cell receptor beta chains came from one sample sequenced in a study of T cell changes during pregnancy in multiple sclerosis. The method was immunoSEQ multiplex PCR; TCRdb's version includes in-frame clones alone and lacks a portion of them. The data hold about 64,000 clones, with about 96% observed a single time. The material sequenced was CD8+ T cells from peripheral blood mononuclear cells, taken after pregnancy. The source of these receptors is a female donor with multiple sclerosis, enrolled in a pregnancy study.

The J gene is TRBJ1-5, the V gene TRBV4-2; D gene uncertain. The length of the CDR3 is 16 residues. Trimming removed 0 bases at V and 2 bases at J, with 11 bases between. The germline V gene encodes CDR1 LGHNA and CDR2 YNFKEQ. The DNA for the CDR3 is TGTGCCAGCAGCCAAGAAATAGCGCAGGGCAATCAGCCCCAGCATTTT. This codes for CASSQEIAQGNQPQHF.

The rearrangement links TRBV19 to TRBJ2-1; 9 bases are a match to TRBD2. The junction had 12 bases not matched to a gene; V was cut back by 7 bases and J by 8 bases. Germline values: CDR1 LNHDA, CDR2 SQIVND (reference sequence). CDR3 size: 15 residues. The CDR3 nucleotides read TGTGCCAGTAAAATAGCGGGAGAGCCCCTCGATGAGCAGTTCTTC. It encodes CASKIAGEPLDEQFF.

V is TRBV7-8 and J is TRBJ2-2, with 8 bases matching TRBD2. The CDR3 totals 14 residues. CDR1 is SGHVS and CDR2 is FQNEAQ in the germline V gene. The trim removed 2 bases at V and 4 bases at J, leaving 0 bases unmatched. The CDR3 sequence: CASSLTSGTGELFF. In nucleotides, the CDR3 is TGTGCCAGCAGCTTAACTAGCGGCACCGGGGAGCTGTTTTTT. Together with reference TRBV7-8 and TRBJ2-2, the CDR3 gives the full variable domain: GAGVSQSPRYKVAKRGQDVALRCDPISGHVSLFWYQQALGQGPEFLTYFQNEAQLDKSGLPSDRFFAERPEGSVSTLKIQRTQQEDSAVYLCASSLTSGTGELFFGEGSRLTVL.

This chain connects TRBV11-2 to TRBJ2-5, with D tentatively TRBD2 (6 bases). The germline CDR1 and CDR2 sequences are SGHAT and FQNNGV. V shed 3 bases and J shed 4 bases, with 9 bases lying between them. This CDR3 region has 13 residues. The DNA for the CDR3 is TGTGCCAGCAGCTTGTGGAGGGGAGAGACCCAGTACTTC. As protein: CASSLWRGETQYF.

The chain has TRBV28 and TRBJ2-7; no definite D call. From germline, CDR1 is MDHEN and CDR2 SYDVKM. The CDR3 totals 12 residues. V lost 3 bases and J 0 bases, leaving 3 bases between the germline ends. CDR3 in amino acids: CASSLSSYEQYF. For the CDR3, the DNA is TGTGCCAGCAGTTTGAGCTCCTACGAGCAGTACTTC.

This clone was recorded only once. The chain combines TRBV11-2 with TRBJ2-3; 12 bases align to TRBD2. The germline gives CDR1 SGHAT, CDR2 FQNNGV. V lost 5 bases to trimming and J lost 4 bases; unmatched junction nucleotides: 7. CDR3 length: 16 amino acids. The CDR3 sequence: CASSPLAGGAADTQYF. The CDR3 DNA sequence: TGTGCCAGCAGCCCTCTAGCGGGAGGGGCCGCAGATACGCAGTATTTT.

The chain couples TRBV5-1 to TRBJ2-1; TRBD2 aligns across 10 bases. This CDR3 contains 14 residues. Losses at the gene ends were 4 bases for V and 4 bases for J; bases not matched to a gene: 2. Per the germline V gene, CDR1 is SGHRS and CDR2 is YFSETQ. Here the CDR3 reads CASSRTSGYNEQFF. CDR3 in DNA: TGCGCCAGCAGCCGGACTAGCGGTTACAATGAGCAGTTCTTC.

This rearrangement joins TRBV19 to TRBJ2-7, with D perhaps TRBD2 (5 bases). Germline CDR1 reads LNHDA; CDR2 reads SQIVND (reference sequence). The CDR3 covers 14 residues. V was shortened by 3 bases and J by 0 bases, with 9 bases between the two germline ends. Written as DNA, the CDR3 is TGTGCCAGTAGTATTGCGGGCCTCTCCTACGAGCAGTACTTC. Protein: CASSIAGLSYEQYF. Looking up the rest from reference TRBV19 and TRBJ2-7 gives the full variable domain: DGGITQSPKYLFRKEGQNVTLSCEQNLNHDAMYWYRQDPGQGLRLIYYSQIVNDFQKGDIAEGYSVSREKKESFPLTVTSAQKNPTAFYLCASSIAGLSYEQYFGPGTRLTVT.

The V call is TRBV5-1, the J call TRBJ2-7, with 10 bases matching TRBD1. Trimming removed 5 bases from V and 5 bases from J; junction bases left unmatched: 4. Germline CDR1 reads SGHRS; CDR2 reads YFSETQ. This CDR3 is built from 13 residues. CDR3 nucleotides: TGCGCCAGCAGGACCGGGACAGGGGACGAGCAGTACTTC. This gives the protein CASRTGTGDEQYF.

The V and J genes are TRBV6-6 and TRBJ2-2, with D possibly being TRBD1 (6 bases). Per germline, CDR1 MNHNY and CDR2 SVGAGI (reference sequence). The CDR3 covers 15 residues. Trimming cost V 4 bases and J 1 base, with 10 bases left between them. The DNA for the CDR3 is TGTGCCAGCAGTTTTCACAGGGAGAACACCGGGGAGCTGTTTTTT. The encoded protein is CASSFHRENTGELFF.

The chain links TRBV27 to TRBJ2-1; 15 nucleotides align to TRBD2. Trimming removed 4 bases from V and 10 bases from J; junction bases left unmatched: 5. The CDR3 covers 15 residues. The germline V gene encodes CDR1 MNHEY and CDR2 SMNVEV (reference sequence). CDR3 DNA: TGTGCCAGCAGTTGGACTAGCGGGAGGGTGGGCGAGCAGTTCTTC. Amino acid sequence: CASSWTSGRVGEQFF.

A note on this clone: Because it lacks the conserved phenylalanine or tryptophan at the end, this CDR3 is likely a read error. The DNA is omitted, as the CDR3 cannot be located on it reliably, and the CDR3 follows TCRdb's listing. The chain combines TRBV2 with TRBJ1-1; whether TRBD1, the table's D call, matches the DNA was not checked. Germline assignment: CDR1 SNHLY and CDR2 FYNNEI. The CDR3 length is 8 residues, termini included. CDR3 protein: CASNDRPV.

The rearrangement joins TRBV19 to TRBJ1-2, with 7 nucleotides matching TRBD1. With V trimmed by 7 bases and J by 14 bases, 10 bases remained unmatched. Germline loops: CDR1 LNHDA, CDR2 SQIVND (reference sequence). The CDR3 length is 11 residues. In nucleotides, the CDR3 is TGTGCCAGTACCACCGGGACAGCGCAGACCTTC. Its protein product is CASTTGTAQTF. The full variable domain, in which reference TRBV19 and TRBJ1-2 provide the parts outside the CDR3, is DGGITQSPKYLFRKEGQNVTLSCEQNLNHDAMYWYRQDPGQGLRLIYYSQIVNDFQKGDIAEGYSVSREKKESFPLTVTSAQKNPTAFYLCASTTGTAQTFGSGTRLTVV.

The rearrangement links TRBV6-6 to TRBJ1-2; 8 bases agree with TRBD1. This CDR3 contains 15 residues. With 4 bases clipped from V and 0 bases from J, the junction kept 4 bases outside the gene matches. Germline values: CDR1 MNHNY, CDR2 SVGAGI (reference sequence). The CDR3 nucleotides read TGTGCCAGCAGTTCCTGGGACAGGACTAACTATGGCTACACCTTC. This sequence encodes CASSSWDRTNYGYTF.